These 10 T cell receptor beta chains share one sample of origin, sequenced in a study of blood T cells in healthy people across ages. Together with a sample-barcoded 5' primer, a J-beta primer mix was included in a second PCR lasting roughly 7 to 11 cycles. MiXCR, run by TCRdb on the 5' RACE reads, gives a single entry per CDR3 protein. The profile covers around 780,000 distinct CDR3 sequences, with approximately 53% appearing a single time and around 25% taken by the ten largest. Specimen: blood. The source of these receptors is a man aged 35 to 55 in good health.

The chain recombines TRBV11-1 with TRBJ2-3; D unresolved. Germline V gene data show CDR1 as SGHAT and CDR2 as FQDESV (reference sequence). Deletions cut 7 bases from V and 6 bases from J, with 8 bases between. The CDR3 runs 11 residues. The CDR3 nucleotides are TGTGCCAGCACCCGGACCGATACGCAGTATTTT. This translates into CASTRTDTQYF.

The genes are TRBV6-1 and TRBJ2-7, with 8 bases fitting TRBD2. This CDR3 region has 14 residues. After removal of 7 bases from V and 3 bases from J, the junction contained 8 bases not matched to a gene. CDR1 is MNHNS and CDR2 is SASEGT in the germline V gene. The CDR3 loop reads CASIPSGSVYEQYF. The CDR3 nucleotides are TGTGCCAGCATCCCAAGCGGGAGTGTCTACGAGCAGTACTTC.

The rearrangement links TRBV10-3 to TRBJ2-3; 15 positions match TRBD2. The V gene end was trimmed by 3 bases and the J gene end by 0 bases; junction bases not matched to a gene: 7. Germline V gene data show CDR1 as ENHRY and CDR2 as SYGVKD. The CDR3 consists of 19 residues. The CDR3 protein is CAISDQGLAGGTSTDTQYF. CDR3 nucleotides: TGTGCCATCAGTGACCAGGGACTAGCGGGGGGAACTAGCACAGATACGCAGTATTTT.

DNA of the CDR3: TGCAGCGCATTAACAGTGGATACGCAGTATTTT. Protein: CSALTVDTQYF. The V and J genes are TRBV20-1 and TRBJ2-3, with D uncertain. This CDR3 region has 11 residues. Germline CDR1 DFQATT, CDR2 SNEGSKA (reference sequence).

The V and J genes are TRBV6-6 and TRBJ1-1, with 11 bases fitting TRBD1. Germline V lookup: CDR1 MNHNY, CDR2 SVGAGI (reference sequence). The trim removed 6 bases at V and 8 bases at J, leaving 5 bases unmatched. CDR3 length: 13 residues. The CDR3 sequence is CASRDRGLTEAFF. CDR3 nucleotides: TGTGCCAGCAGGGACAGGGGGCTTACGGAAGCTTTCTTT.

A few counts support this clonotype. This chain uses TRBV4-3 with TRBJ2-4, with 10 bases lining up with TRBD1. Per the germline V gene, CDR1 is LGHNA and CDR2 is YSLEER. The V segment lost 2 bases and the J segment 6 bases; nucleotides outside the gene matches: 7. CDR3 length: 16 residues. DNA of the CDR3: TGCGCCAGCAGCCAACAGACAGGGGGCGCGAGAAACATTCAGTACTTC. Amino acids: CASSQQTGGARNIQYF.

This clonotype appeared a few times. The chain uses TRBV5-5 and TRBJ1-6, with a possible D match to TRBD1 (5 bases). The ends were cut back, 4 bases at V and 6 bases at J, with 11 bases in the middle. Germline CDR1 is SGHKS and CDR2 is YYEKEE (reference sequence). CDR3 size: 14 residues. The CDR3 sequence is CASSIRDANSPLHF. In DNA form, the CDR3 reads TGTGCCAGCAGCATCAGGGACGCTAATTCACCCCTCCACTTT.

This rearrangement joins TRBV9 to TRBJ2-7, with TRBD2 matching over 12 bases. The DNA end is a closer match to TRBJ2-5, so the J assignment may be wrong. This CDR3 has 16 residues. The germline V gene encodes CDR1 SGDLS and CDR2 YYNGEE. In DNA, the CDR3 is TGTGCCAGCAGCCCCCAAGGACTAGCGGGGCTTGGGACCCAGTACTTC. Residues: CASSPQGLAGLGTQYF.

The CDR3 nucleotides are TGTGCCAGCAGTTTGCCGGGGCGCGGCTACACCTTC. Its protein is CASSLPGRGYTF. The V call is TRBV27, the J call TRBJ1-2, with D perhaps matching TRBD1 (5 bases). V was cut by 3 bases and J by 8 bases, with 10 bases left in between. CDR3 size: 12 residues. Looked up from germline, CDR1 is MNHEY and CDR2 is SMNVEV (reference sequence).

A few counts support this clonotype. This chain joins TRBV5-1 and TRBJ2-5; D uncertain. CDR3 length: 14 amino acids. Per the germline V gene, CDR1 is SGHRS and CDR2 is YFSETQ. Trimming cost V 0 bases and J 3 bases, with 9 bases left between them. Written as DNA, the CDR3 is TGCGCCAGCAGCTTGGGCCAGACGGAAGAGACCCAGTACTTC. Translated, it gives CASSLGQTEETQYF.